This entry lists 3 T cell receptor beta chains sequenced from one sample in a study of CD8+CD57+ T cells in acquired aplastic anemia (dated by TCRdb to 2017 to 2018). The patients picked for sequencing were ones in whom flow cytometry had shown an expansion of CD8+CD57+ cells. These reads were obtained on an Illumina HiSeq 2000. Genomic DNA served as template for TCR beta VDJ combination and CDR3 sequence profiling. TCRdb trimmed the raw reads at Q25, called clones with MiXCR and kept productive beta chains. Each entry is one CDR3 protein sequence, shown with its most common DNA and genes. Across this sample there are over 250,000 distinct CDR3 sequences, with 50% to 65% seen only once. The ten largest clonotypes hold 1.3% of the sample. Sequencing was performed on sorted CD4+, CD8+, or CD8+CD57+ T cells (not recorded which) from PBMCs. All receptors come from a human donor with aplastic anemia.

The chain uses TRBV24-1 and TRBJ1-2; 7 positions agree with TRBD1. V shed 5 bases, J shed 6 bases, and the junction held 5 bases outside the gene matches. The CDR3 is 13 amino acids. CDR1 KGHDR and CDR2 SFDVKD come from the germline V gene. The CDR3 is CATSGLQGDGYTF. In nucleotides, the CDR3 is TGTGCCACCAGTGGGCTCCAGGGGGATGGCTACACCTTC.

The chain links TRBV19 to TRBJ2-1; 7 nucleotides align to TRBD2. The CDR3 is 16 amino acids. Germline-derived CDR1 and CDR2 are LNHDA and SQIVND (reference sequence). V dropped 0 bases and J dropped 8; count of bases not matched to a gene: 10. For the CDR3, the DNA is TGTGCCAGTAGTATAGATCGTCTAGCGGTGAGAGATGAGCAGTTCTTC. Its protein product is CASSIDRLAVRDEQFF.

Comments on this clonotype: Being one base from a much bigger clone, this may be a read error. The CDR3 DNA reads TGTGCCAGCAGCTACGACAGGGGCGAGACCCGGTACTTC. Protein product: CASSYDRGETRYF. J is TRBJ2-5 and V is TRBV5-1; 8 bases line up with TRBD1. The CDR3 contains 13 residues. Germline V gene sequence: CDR1 SGHRS, CDR2 YFSETQ.